The 21 T cell receptor beta chains reported below all come from one sample, sequenced in a study of T-cell memory formation after mild COVID-19. TCRdb reanalysed the 5' RACE reads using MiXCR and keeps one entry per CDR3 protein. Counted here are some 150,000 distinct CDR3 sequences, approximately 6% occurring once; the ten biggest clones make up approximately 2%. The sequencing input was PBMCs or a T cell subset sorted from them (not recorded which). Receptors were obtained from an adult woman who had mild COVID-19 (a few samples of this study predate the infection). Cell type and time point are not known.

This clonotype was seen repeatedly, ten times or more. The gene calls are TRBV5-1 and TRBJ1-5; D might be TRBD1 (5 bases). The CDR3 is made up of 14 amino acids. Germline V gene lookup returns CDR1 SGHRS and CDR2 YFSETQ. The ends were cut back, 5 bases at V and 7 bases at J, with 16 bases in the middle. Here the CDR3 DNA reads TGCGCCAGCAGTCCAGGGCCTGAAGGGCAGCCCCAGCATTTT. The encoded protein is CASSPGPEGQPQHF.

This clonotype was detected ten times or more. The chain recombines TRBV12-3 or TRBV12-4 with TRBJ1-1, with D perhaps TRBD1 (6 bases). This CDR3 region has 15 residues. V lost 7 bases, J lost 5 bases, and 20 bases lay in between. CDR3 amino acids: CASTLRGGAKTEAFF. The DNA of the CDR3 is TGTGCCAGCACCCTACGTGGGGGGGCGAAAACTGAAGCTTTCTTT.

The chain combines TRBV3-1 with TRBJ2-3; D gene ambiguous. The CDR3 runs 13 residues. With 3 bases removed from V and 5 bases from J, the gap between germline ends came to 9 bases. Germline V gives CDR1 LGHDT, CDR2 YNNKEL (reference sequence). Here the CDR3 DNA reads TGTGCCAGCAGCCAGCTTCTGGGAGATACGCAGTATTTT. This gives the protein CASSQLLGDTQYF.

This chain uses TRBV7-9 with TRBJ2-7; 7 bases are a match to TRBD2. CDR3 length: 14 residues. After removal of 4 bases from V and 3 bases from J, the junction contained 6 bases not matched to a gene. Per germline, CDR1 SEHNR and CDR2 FQNEAQ (reference sequence). In DNA, the CDR3 is TGTGCCAGCAGCTCCGGGACTAACGACTACGAGCAGTACTTC. It encodes CASSSGTNDYEQYF.

This clonotype was picked up many times. One end of the junction varies from germline; a read error may be responsible. The chain recombines TRBV20-1 with TRBJ2-3, with 8 bases lining up with TRBD2. CDR3 length: 14 residues. Germline CDR1 and CDR2: DFQATT and SNEGSKA (reference sequence). CDR3 in DNA: TGCAGTGCTTTTATAGCGGGACCCACATATACGCAGTATTTT. It codes for CSAFIAGPTYTQYF.

This clonotype has ten or more counts. This rearrangement joins TRBV7-3 to TRBJ2-1; D call uncertain. With 3 bases removed from V and 0 bases from J, the gap between germline ends came to 9 bases. Germline lookup yields CDR1 SGHTA and CDR2 FQGTGA. This CDR3 region has 15 residues. CDR3 protein: CASSLRGSSYNEQFF. The CDR3 DNA reads as TGTGCCAGCAGCTTGAGAGGAAGCTCCTACAATGAGCAGTTCTTC.

This chain connects TRBV7-2 to TRBJ2-5, with D perhaps TRBD2 (6 bases). V lost 4 bases and J lost 7, with 13 bases in between. This CDR3 is 13 amino acids long. The germline V gene encodes CDR1 SGHTA and CDR2 FQGNSA. Here the CDR3 reads CASSSGGRGTQYF. CDR3 in DNA: TGTGCCAGCAGCTCCGGTGGGCGGGGGACCCAGTACTTC.

This clonotype was seen at least ten times. The rearrangement uses TRBV11-3 and TRBJ2-3; perhaps TRBD2 as D (6 bases). The CDR3 runs 15 residues. The V gene's germline CDR1 is SGHNT and CDR2 YENEEA. The V and J ends lost 6 bases and 1 base respectively, with 14 bases between them. CDR3 sequence reads: CASSPRERGTDTQYF. For the CDR3, the DNA is TGTGCCAGCAGTCCCCGGGAGAGGGGCACAGATACGCAGTATTTT.

This clonotype was seen a few times. The chain carries TRBV24-1 and TRBJ2-4; 7 bases map to TRBD1. CDR1 and CDR2 from the germline V gene are KGHDR and SFDVKD. This CDR3 comprises 17 residues. With 3 bases clipped from V and 0 bases from J, the junction kept 7 bases outside the gene matches. The CDR3 DNA reads as TGTGCCACCAGTGATAAGGGGGCCCCTCTAGCCAAAAACATTCAGTACTTC. This sequence encodes CATSDKGAPLAKNIQYF.

This clonotype showed up many times. The chain couples TRBV5-1 to TRBJ2-1; 7 positions match TRBD2. The CDR3 totals 16 residues. With 0 bases clipped from V and 3 bases from J, the junction kept 6 bases outside the gene matches. Germline CDR1 reads SGHRS; CDR2 reads YFSETQ. This chain's CDR3 is CASSLGGGALYNEQFF. The CDR3 bases are TGCGCCAGCAGCTTGGGCGGGGGTGCCCTCTACAATGAGCAGTTCTTC.

This clonotype was seen ten or more times. The V and J genes are TRBV12-3 or TRBV12-4 and TRBJ1-5; 8 bases agree with TRBD1. CDR3 length equals 15 residues. Germline trimming cut 3 bases from V and 4 bases from J; bases unmatched to any gene: 5. In DNA, the CDR3 is TGTGCCAGCAGTTTCGGGACAGGTACTAATCAGCCCCAGCATTTT. Amino acid sequence: CASSFGTGTNQPQHF.

This clonotype was detected only a few times. The J gene is TRBJ2-3, the V gene TRBV5-1; 10 bases agree with TRBD1. This CDR3 region has 15 residues. Trimming removed 2 bases from V and 4 bases from J; junction bases left unmatched: 4. Germline CDR1 reads SGHRS; CDR2 reads YFSETQ. CDR3 DNA: TGCGCCAGCAGCTTTAACGGACAGGGGGCAGATACGCAGTATTTT. Protein product: CASSFNGQGADTQYF.

The V and J genes are TRBV11-2 and TRBJ2-5; 9 bases match TRBD1. Germline V CDR1 and CDR2: SGHAT, FQNNGV. The CDR3 loop spans 15 amino acids. The trim removed 2 bases at V and 2 bases at J, leaving 3 bases unmatched. The CDR3 here is CASSLNRGRQETQYF. CDR3 nucleotides: TGTGCCAGCAGCTTAAACAGGGGGCGGCAAGAGACCCAGTACTTC. The full variable domain, its missing parts supplied by reference TRBV11-2 and TRBJ2-5, is EAGVAQSPRYKIIEKRQSVAFWCNPISGHATLYWYQQILGQGPKLLIQFQNNGVVDDSQLPKDRFSAERLKGVDSTLKIQPAKLEDSAVYLCASSLNRGRQETQYFGPGTRLLVL.

This chain links TRBV5-4 with TRBJ2-5, with 7 bases fitting TRBD1. The CDR3 sequence is 14 residues long. With 4 bases clipped from V and 5 bases from J, the junction kept 8 bases outside the gene matches. The germline CDR1 and CDR2 sequences are SGHNT and YYREEE (reference sequence). CDR3 loop: CASSPRQGSETQYF. In DNA, the CDR3 is TGTGCCAGCAGCCCCAGACAGGGTTCGGAGACCCAGTACTTC.

In its sample, this clonotype was seen a few times. The CDR3 DNA follows: TGTGCCAGCTCACGCTTGGAGCCGACAGGGGTTCACTATGGCTACACCTTC. Translating it yields CASSRLEPTGVHYGYTF. V gene TRBV18 combines with J gene TRBJ1-2, with 8 bases identical to TRBD1. Germline trimming cut 4 bases from V and 3 bases from J; bases unmatched to any gene: 13. CDR3 size: 17 residues. The V gene's germline CDR1 is KGHSH and CDR2 LQKENI.

This clonotype was counted ten times or more. This chain joins TRBV30 and TRBJ1-1; TRBD1 might be the D (5 bases). Germline CDR1 reads GTSNPN; CDR2 reads SVGIG (reference sequence). This CDR3 has 15 amino acids. The V end was cut by 1 base, the J end by 0 bases, with 12 bases between. The CDR3 coding sequence is TGTGCCTGGAGTGGAAGGGGTGGGTTGAACACTGAAGCTTTCTTT. Its translation: CAWSGRGGLNTEAFF.

The chain is built from TRBV24-1 and TRBJ2-5; TRBD1 or TRBD2 may be the D gene (5 bases each). The germline V gene has CDR1 KGHDR and CDR2 SFDVKD. There are 14 residues in the CDR3. V lost 2 bases and J 5 bases, leaving 11 bases between the germline ends. The CDR3 spells CATSDSGHGETQYF. The CDR3 nucleotides are TGTGCCACCAGTGATTCGGGGCACGGCGAGACCCAGTACTTC.

In this sample, this clonotype turned up a few times. This chain connects TRBV7-2 to TRBJ1-5; 9 bases are a match to TRBD1. Germline CDR1 and CDR2: SGHTA and FQGNSA. Unmatched junction bases numbered 4, after V lost 4 bases and J lost 3 bases. This CDR3 comprises 15 residues. CDR3 coding DNA: TGTGCCAGCAGCTCGGGACAGGGTTTCAATCAGCCCCAGCATTTT. It codes for CASSSGQGFNQPQHF.

This clonotype was counted many times. The CDR3 spells CSARPGLSSYNSPLHF. In DNA form, the CDR3 reads TGCAGTGCTAGACCAGGCCTGAGCTCCTATAATTCACCCCTCCACTTT. The chain carries TRBV20-1 and TRBJ1-6; no definite D call. V was clipped by 2 bases and J by 0 bases, with 11 bases between them. The CDR3 runs to 16 residues. Germline V lookup: CDR1 DFQATT, CDR2 SNEGSKA (reference sequence).

This clonotype was seen ten or more times. DNA of the CDR3: TGTGCCTGGAGACTAACAGGGAACACTGAAGCTTTCTTT. Translating it yields CAWRLTGNTEAFF. The chain carries TRBV30 and TRBJ1-1, with D maybe TRBD1 (5 bases). V was cut by 3 bases and J by 1 base, with 9 bases left in between. This CDR3 spans 13 amino acids. Germline lookup yields CDR1 GTSNPN and CDR2 SVGIG (reference sequence). Full variable domain (outside the CDR3, taken from reference TRBV30 and TRBJ1-1): SQTIHQWPATLVQPVGSPLSLECTVEGTSNPNLYWYRQAAGRGLQLLFYSVGIGQISSEVPQNLSASRPQDRQFILSSKKLLLSDSGFYLCAWRLTGNTEAFFGQGTRLTVV.

The V call is TRBV7-2, the J call TRBJ1-3, with 9 bases identical to TRBD1. The CDR3 is 14 amino acids. J was trimmed by 7 bases and V by 5 bases; bases with no gene match: 6. Germline CDR1 SGHTA, CDR2 FQGNSA. CDR3 loop: CASSTNRGRNTIYF. DNA for the CDR3: TGTGCCAGCAGCACAAACAGGGGGCGGAACACCATATATTTT.